This TCR beta chain was identified in a study of blood T cell repertoires in COVID-19. For the study at large: The samples span acute and convalescent COVID-19 from the United States, Italy and Spain. PBMCs, B-cell-depleted T cells, or T cells were the source of the cDNA or gDNA that made up the material.

Germline loops: CDR1 DFQATT, CDR2 SNEGSKA (reference sequence). V lost 0 bases to trimming and J lost 6 bases, with 6 bases between them. The CDR3 has 11 residues. Authors' data handling: Amplification from reference gene primers served as the basis for estimated nucleated cell counts. Here immunoSEQ multiplex PCR was the method, and the copy in TCRdb shows in-frame clones only, minus some. The V and J calls and clone size were taken over from that table, and D and trimming were inferred from the DNA. The sample carries 70,000 to 80,000 clones, roughly nine tenths recorded once. The sequence was obtained from a woman aged 55-75 years with acute or convalescent COVID-19. The chain has TRBV20-1 and TRBJ2-7; D gene ambiguous. Sequenced input: peripheral blood. The DNA of the CDR3 is TGCAGTGCTAGAGATCTCGGCGAGCAGTACTTC. Protein sequence: CSARDLGEQYF.